This T cell receptor beta chain was obtained from a study of T cells after yellow fever vaccination. Study at large: When fractions had low cell numbers, they were prepared with SMART-Seq v4 Ultra Low Input. The study, taken as a whole, reports: The secondary response was weaker, and its peak arrived faster, on day 5 versus 15. At 96% for CD4 and about 87% for CD8, most primary-vaccination clones showed up again after the booster.

The authors made TCR cDNA by 5'RACE template switching, adding a universal primer site and UMIs. TCRdb re-analysed the 5' RACE reads in MiXCR, keeping a single row per CDR3 protein. There are about 74,000 distinct CDR3 sequences in the sample; roughly 6.9% occur only once, and roughly a third lies in the top ten. Germline V gives CDR1 SGHVS, CDR2 FQNEAQ. This CDR3 is 16 amino acids long. Losses at the gene ends were 5 bases for V and 4 bases for J; bases not matched to a gene: 9. This clonotype turned up a few times. Its antigen is currently unknown. This chain joins TRBV7-8 and TRBJ1-5; TRBD1 matches at 9 bases. Sequencing was performed on CD8+ T cells sorted from PBMCs, taken 5 to 6 days after the first yellow fever vaccination. The sequence was collected from a man younger than 35 who received the YFV17D yellow fever vaccine. CDR3 nucleotide sequence: TGTGCCAGCAGCCCTCGAGGGGACAGGGAAAATCAGCCCCAGCATTTT. Translation gives CASSPRGDRENQPQHF. The full variable domain, its missing parts supplied by reference TRBV7-8 and TRBJ1-5, is GAGVSQSPRYKVAKRGQDVALRCDPISGHVSLFWYQQALGQGPEFLTYFQNEAQLDKSGLPSDRFFAERPEGSVSTLKIQRTQQEDSAVYLCASSPRGDRENQPQHFGDGTRLSIL.